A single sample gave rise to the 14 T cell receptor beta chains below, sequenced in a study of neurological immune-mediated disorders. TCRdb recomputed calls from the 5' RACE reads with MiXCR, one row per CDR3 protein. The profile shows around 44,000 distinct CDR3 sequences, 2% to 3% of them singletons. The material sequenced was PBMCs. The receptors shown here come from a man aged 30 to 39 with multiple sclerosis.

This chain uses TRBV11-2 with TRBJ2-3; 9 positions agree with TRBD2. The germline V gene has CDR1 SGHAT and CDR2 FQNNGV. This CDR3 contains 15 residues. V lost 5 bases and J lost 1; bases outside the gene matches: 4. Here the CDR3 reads CASSMTSGRTDTQYF. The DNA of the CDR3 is TGTGCCAGCAGCATGACTAGCGGTCGCACAGATACGCAGTATTTT.

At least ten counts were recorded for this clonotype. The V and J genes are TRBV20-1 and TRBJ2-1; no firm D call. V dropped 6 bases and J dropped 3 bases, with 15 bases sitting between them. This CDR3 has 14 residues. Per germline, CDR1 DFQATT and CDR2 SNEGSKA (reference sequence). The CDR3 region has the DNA TGCAGTGCCCTAACATATGGAAACTACAATGAGCAGTTCTTC. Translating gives CSALTYGNYNEQFF.

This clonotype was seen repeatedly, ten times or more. CDR3: CASSLGSSNEKLFF. CDR3 coding DNA: TGTGCCAGCAGCCTCGGGAGTTCTAATGAAAAACTGTTTTTT. The V gene is TRBV7-9, the J gene TRBJ1-4; D gene uncertain. Germline V gene lookup returns CDR1 SEHNR and CDR2 FQNEAQ (reference sequence). There are 14 residues in the CDR3. V lost 5 bases, J lost 3 bases, and 10 bases lay in between.

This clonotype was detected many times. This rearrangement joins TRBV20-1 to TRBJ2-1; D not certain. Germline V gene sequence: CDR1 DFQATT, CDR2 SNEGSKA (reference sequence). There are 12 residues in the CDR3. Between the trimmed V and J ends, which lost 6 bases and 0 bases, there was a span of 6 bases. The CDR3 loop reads CSALSSYNEQFF. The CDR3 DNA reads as TGCAGTGCCTTAAGCTCCTACAATGAGCAGTTCTTC.

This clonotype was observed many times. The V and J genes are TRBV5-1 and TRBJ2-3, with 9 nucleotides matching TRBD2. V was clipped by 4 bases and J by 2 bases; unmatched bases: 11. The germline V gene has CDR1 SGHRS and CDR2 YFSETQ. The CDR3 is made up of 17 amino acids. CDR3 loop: CASSSEPSGTYTDTQYF. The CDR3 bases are TGCGCCAGCAGCAGTGAACCTAGCGGGACTTACACAGATACGCAGTATTTT.

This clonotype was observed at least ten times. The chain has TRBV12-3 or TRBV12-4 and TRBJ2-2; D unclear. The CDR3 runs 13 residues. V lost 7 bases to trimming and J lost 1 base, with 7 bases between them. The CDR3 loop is CASIVGNTGELFF. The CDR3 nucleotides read TGTGCCAGCATAGTGGGGAACACCGGGGAGCTGTTTTTT.

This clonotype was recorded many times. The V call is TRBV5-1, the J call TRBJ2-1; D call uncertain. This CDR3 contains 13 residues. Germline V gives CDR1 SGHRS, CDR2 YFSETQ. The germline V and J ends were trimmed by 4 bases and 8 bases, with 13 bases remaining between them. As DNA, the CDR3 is TGCGCCAGCAGCCTCCGGGCACACCATGAGCAGTTCTTC. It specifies CASSLRAHHEQFF. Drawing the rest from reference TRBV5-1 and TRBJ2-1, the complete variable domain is KAGVTQTPRYLIKTRGQQVTLSCSPISGHRSVSWYQQTPGQGLQFLFEYFSETQRNKGNFPGRFSGRQFSNSRSEMNVSTLELGDSALYLCASSLRAHHEQFFGPGTRLTVL.

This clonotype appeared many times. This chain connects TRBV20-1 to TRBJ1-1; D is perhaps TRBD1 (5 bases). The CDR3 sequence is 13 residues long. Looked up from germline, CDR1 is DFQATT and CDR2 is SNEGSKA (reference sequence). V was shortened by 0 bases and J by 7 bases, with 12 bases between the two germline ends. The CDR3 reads CSARDLGGLEAFF. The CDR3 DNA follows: TGCAGTGCTAGAGATCTTGGGGGACTTGAAGCTTTCTTT.

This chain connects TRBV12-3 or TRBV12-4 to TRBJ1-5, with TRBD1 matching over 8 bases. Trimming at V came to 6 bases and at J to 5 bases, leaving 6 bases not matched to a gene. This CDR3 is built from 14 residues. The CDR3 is CASSTDRGYQPQHF. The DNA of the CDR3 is TGTGCCAGCAGCACCGACAGGGGCTATCAGCCCCAGCATTTT.

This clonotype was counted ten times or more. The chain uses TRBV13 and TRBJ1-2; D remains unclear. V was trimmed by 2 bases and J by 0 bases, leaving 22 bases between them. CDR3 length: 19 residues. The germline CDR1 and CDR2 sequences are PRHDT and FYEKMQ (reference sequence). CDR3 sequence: CASSLSWQLELGSNYGYTF. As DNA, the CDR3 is TGTGCCAGCAGCTTATCCTGGCAGTTAGAATTGGGATCTAACTATGGCTACACCTTC.

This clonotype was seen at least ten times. The CDR3 sequence is CASSVRDTGELFF. CDR3 bases: TGTGCCAGCAGCGTACGGGACACCGGGGAGCTGTTTTTT. V gene TRBV9 combines with J gene TRBJ2-2; D is ambiguous. CDR1 is SGDLS, CDR2 YYNGEE, per germline. Trimming shortened V by 1 base and J by 3 bases, and 4 bases separated the two germline ends. The CDR3 is 13 amino acids.

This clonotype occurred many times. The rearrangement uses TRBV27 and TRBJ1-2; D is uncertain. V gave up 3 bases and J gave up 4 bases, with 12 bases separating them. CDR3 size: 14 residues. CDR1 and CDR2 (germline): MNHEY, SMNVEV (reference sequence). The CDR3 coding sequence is TGTGCCAGCAGTTTGCGATTCGATGTCTATGGCTACACCTTC. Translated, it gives CASSLRFDVYGYTF.

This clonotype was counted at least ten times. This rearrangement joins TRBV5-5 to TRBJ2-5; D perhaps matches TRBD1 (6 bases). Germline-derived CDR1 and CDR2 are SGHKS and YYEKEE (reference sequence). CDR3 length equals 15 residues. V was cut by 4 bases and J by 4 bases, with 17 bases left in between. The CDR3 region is CASSRAGENGETQYF. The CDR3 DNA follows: TGTGCCAGCAGCCGAGCAGGGGAAAATGGAGAGACCCAGTACTTC.

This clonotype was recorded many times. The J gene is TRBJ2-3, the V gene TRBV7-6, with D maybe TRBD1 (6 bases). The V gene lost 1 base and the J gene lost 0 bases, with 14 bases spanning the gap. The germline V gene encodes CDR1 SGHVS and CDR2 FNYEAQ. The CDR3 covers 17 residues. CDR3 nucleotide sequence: TGTGCCAGCAGCTTAGGTCTTTGGACAGAAAGCACAGATACGCAGTATTTT. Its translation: CASSLGLWTESTDTQYF. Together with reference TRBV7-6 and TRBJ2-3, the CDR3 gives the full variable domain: GAGVSQSPRYKVTKRGQDVALRCDPISGHVSLYWYRQALGQGPEFLTYFNYEAQQDKSGLPNDRFSAERPEGSISTLTIQRTEQRDSAMYRCASSLGLWTESTDTQYFGPGTRLTVL.